Listed here are 20 T cell receptor beta chains from one sample, sequenced in a study of identical twins. TCRdb re-derived calls from the 5' RACE reads in MiXCR, one entry per CDR3 protein. The sample holds over 550,000 distinct CDR3 sequences, less than 9% seen once. Separately, the same data were catalogued under a study of yellow fever vaccine responses in identical twins.

The sequenced sample consisted of PBMCs. These receptors were obtained from a woman aged 18-29 years in good health.

This clonotype was counted only a few times. The chain employs TRBV28 and TRBJ2-5; D ambiguous. Germline assignment: CDR1 MDHEN and CDR2 SYDVKM. V lost 3 bases and J lost 6, with 11 bases in between. The CDR3 consists of 13 residues. The chain's CDR3 is CASSFNPRKTQYF. The DNA of the CDR3 is TGTGCCAGCAGTTTTAACCCCCGAAAGACCCAGTACTTC.

At least ten counts were recorded for this clonotype. The V and J genes are TRBV11-3 and TRBJ2-1; D is unresolved. The V and J ends lost 1 base and 0 bases respectively, with 10 bases between them. Germline V gene lookup returns CDR1 SGHNT and CDR2 YENEEA. This CDR3 spans 16 amino acids. In DNA form, the CDR3 reads TGTGCCAGCAGCTTAGGGATTCTGAGCTCCTACAATGAGCAGTTCTTC. Protein: CASSLGILSSYNEQFF.

V usage is TRBV7-8 and J usage is TRBJ2-7; D gene ambiguous. CDR3 size: 17 residues. Germline loops: CDR1 SGHVS, CDR2 FQNEAQ. Trimming took off 3 bases at V and 4 bases at J, with 22 bases between the two ends. In nucleotides, the CDR3 is TGTGCCAGCAGCTTCGGTTTTCTGCTCTCTGAAGGGTACGAGCAGTACTTC. Translation gives CASSFGFLLSEGYEQYF. Based on the CDR3 plus reference TRBV7-8 and TRBJ2-7, the full variable domain is GAGVSQSPRYKVAKRGQDVALRCDPISGHVSLFWYQQALGQGPEFLTYFQNEAQLDKSGLPSDRFFAERPEGSVSTLKIQRTQQEDSAVYLCASSFGFLLSEGYEQYFGPGTRLTVT.

The J gene is TRBJ2-5, the V gene TRBV7-2; D unclear. CDR1 is SGHTA, CDR2 FQGNSA, per germline. This CDR3 has 13 amino acids. V lost 2 bases, J lost 7 bases, and 11 bases lay in between. CDR3 loop: CASSLQTRGTQYF. CDR3 nucleotides: TGTGCCAGCAGCTTACAGACAAGAGGGACCCAGTACTTC.

This chain links TRBV28 with TRBJ2-1; possibly TRBD1 for D (6 bases). CDR1 and CDR2 (germline): MDHEN, SYDVKM. Trimming stripped 8 bases from V and 1 base from J, with 12 bases between. This CDR3 comprises 14 residues. The CDR3 is CASEGGRSYNEQFF. CDR3 nucleotide sequence: TGTGCCAGCGAAGGGGGTCGATCCTACAATGAGCAGTTCTTC. The whole variable domain, remainder taken from reference TRBV28 and TRBJ2-1, is DVKVTQSSRYLVKRTGEKVFLECVQDMDHENMFWYRQDPGLGLRLIYFSYDVKMKEKGDIPEGYSVSREKKERFSLILESASTNQTSMYLCASEGGRSYNEQFFGPGTRLTVL.

The gene calls are TRBV11-2 and TRBJ2-3; possibly TRBD1 for D (5 bases). In germline, CDR1 is SGHAT, CDR2 FQNNGV. Between the trimmed V and J ends, which lost 2 bases and 6 bases, there was a span of 15 bases. CDR3 length: 15 amino acids. The CDR3 bases are TGTGCCAGCAGCTTAACACCAGGTCCAGGGGATACGCAGTATTTT. It specifies CASSLTPGPGDTQYF.

This clonotype has more than one count but fewer than ten. J is TRBJ2-3 and V is TRBV7-9; 14 bases are a match to TRBD2. Germline values: CDR1 SEHNR, CDR2 FQNEAQ (reference sequence). CDR3 size: 16 residues. V trimming: 5 bases; J trimming: 4 bases; junction bases outside the gene matches: 5. The CDR3 region has the DNA TGTGCCAGCAGCCTACTGACTAGCGGGGGGGCAGATACGCAGTATTTT. Translated: CASSLLTSGGADTQYF.

V usage is TRBV29-1 and J usage is TRBJ2-5; D perhaps matches TRBD1 (6 bases). The germline V gene encodes CDR1 SQVTM and CDR2 ANQGSEA. This CDR3 is built from 14 residues. The germline V and J ends were trimmed by 6 bases and 4 bases, with 18 bases remaining between them. CDR3 bases: TGCAGCGTCCCCTCGCAGGGGTCGATAGAGACCCAGTACTTC. It codes for CSVPSQGSIETQYF.

This clonotype turned up a few times. CDR3 coding DNA: TGCGCCAGCAGCCCCGCACTAGCGGGAGGGCCGGGTGATACGCAGTATTTT. Its protein is CASSPALAGGPGDTQYF. The chain has TRBV5-1 and TRBJ2-3, with TRBD2 identical over 13 bases. V was pared by 4 bases and J by 6 bases, with 11 bases of the junction left unmatched. This CDR3 has 17 residues. The germline CDR1 and CDR2 sequences are SGHRS and YFSETQ.

This clonotype has a handful of counts. This sequence joins TRBV3-1 and TRBJ2-1, with 10 bases aligning to TRBD2. Per the germline V gene, CDR1 is LGHDT and CDR2 is YNNKEL (reference sequence). The CDR3 covers 16 residues. Trimming at V came to 2 bases and at J to 7 bases, leaving 8 bases not matched to a gene. CDR3 protein: CASSQTVSGGANEQFF. The CDR3 region has the DNA TGTGCCAGCAGCCAAACGGTGAGCGGGGGGGCAAATGAGCAGTTCTTC.

The chain links TRBV5-5 to TRBJ2-2; D perhaps matches TRBD2 (5 bases). V lost 2 bases, J lost 0 bases, and 11 bases lay in between. The V gene's germline CDR1 is SGHKS and CDR2 YYEKEE (reference sequence). The CDR3 extends over 16 amino acids. This CDR3 reads CASSFGVDANTGELFF. The CDR3 bases are TGTGCCAGCAGCTTCGGGGTGGATGCGAACACCGGGGAGCTGTTTTTT.

This clonotype appeared a few times. The rearrangement links TRBV28 to TRBJ2-1, with a weak D call TRBD1 (6 bases). The germline gives CDR1 MDHEN, CDR2 SYDVKM. CDR3 size: 12 residues. V lost 6 bases and J 9 bases, leaving 12 bases between the germline ends. The CDR3 bases are TGTGCCAGCAGGCTCCTACAGGGTGAGCAGTTCTTC. Its translation is CASRLLQGEQFF.

The CDR3 sequence is CAMGPGLGCTGELFF. CDR3 DNA sequence: TGTGCCATGGGCCCCGGACTAGGGTGCACCGGGGAGCTGTTTTTT. The rearrangement joins TRBV5-7 to TRBJ2-2, with 7 bases aligning to TRBD2. TRBV5-7 is given ORF status, its function remaining uncertain. CDR3 length equals 15 residues. J gave up 4 bases and V 9 bases, and 12 bases lay outside the gene matches.

This clonotype was found many times. The chain carries TRBV24-1 and TRBJ2-2; D possibly matches TRBD1 or TRBD2 (5 bases each). Germline loops: CDR1 KGHDR, CDR2 SFDVKD. The CDR3 spans 15 residues. The V end was cut by 5 bases, the J end by 2 bases, with 11 bases between. CDR3 region: CATSGGSVNTGELFF. CDR3 coding DNA: TGTGCCACCAGTGGGGGGTCCGTCAACACCGGGGAGCTGTTTTTT.

The CDR3 DNA reads TGTGCCATCAGTGAGAGGGGACTATCCACAGATACGCAGTATTTT. This sequence encodes CAISERGLSTDTQYF. V gene TRBV10-3 combines with J gene TRBJ2-3; 7 bases map to TRBD2. CDR1 and CDR2 (germline): ENHRY, SYGVKD. The CDR3 consists of 15 residues. V dropped 2 bases and J dropped 2; count of bases not matched to a gene: 4.

This rearrangement joins TRBV9 to TRBJ1-5; 9 bases align to TRBD1. Germline loops: CDR1 SGDLS, CDR2 YYNGEE. After removal of 3 bases from V and 9 bases from J, the junction contained 7 bases not matched to a gene. The CDR3 totals 14 residues. This CDR3 reads CASSATGGPSPQHF. The CDR3 region has the DNA TGTGCCAGCAGCGCCACAGGGGGCCCCTCGCCCCAGCATTTT. Complete variable domain (other parts from reference TRBV9 and TRBJ1-5): DSGVTQTPKHLITATGQRVTLRCSPRSGDLSVYWYQQSLDQGLQFLIQYYNGEERAKGNILERFSAQQFPDLHSELNLSSLELGDSALYFCASSATGGPSPQHFGDGTRLSIL.

The chain employs TRBV7-9 and TRBJ2-2, with D possibly being TRBD1 (5 bases). The CDR3 runs to 15 residues. Looked up from germline, CDR1 is SEHNR and CDR2 is FQNEAQ (reference sequence). V lost 7 bases and J lost 6, with 18 bases in between. Here the CDR3 reads CASTLARVRSGELFF. CDR3 nucleotides: TGTGCCAGCACCCTTGCCAGGGTCCGATCCGGGGAGCTGTTTTTT.

This clonotype occurred many times. The genes are TRBV12-3 or TRBV12-4 and TRBJ2-1; 9 bases align to TRBD2. This CDR3 contains 16 residues. J was trimmed by 9 bases and V by 0 bases; bases with no gene match: 9. The CDR3 DNA sequence: TGTGCCAGCAGTTTAGCCCCCGCCGCGGGAGGGGGTGAGCAGTTCTTC. Amino acids: CASSLAPAAGGGEQFF.

This clonotype was counted at least ten times. The rearrangement uses TRBV5-1 and TRBJ1-4, with D maybe TRBD1 (6 bases). CDR3 length: 13 amino acids. Trimming shortened V by 1 base and J by 8 bases, and 9 bases separated the two germline ends. The germline V gene encodes CDR1 SGHRS and CDR2 YFSETQ. The CDR3 DNA follows: TGCGCCAGCAGCTTGACTCAGGGGGAAAAACTGTTTTTT. This gives the protein CASSLTQGEKLFF.

This sequence joins TRBV11-2 and TRBJ2-1; D uncertain. The V gene lost 3 bases and the J gene lost 7 bases, with 10 bases spanning the gap. CDR1 and CDR2 from the germline V gene are SGHAT and FQNNGV. The CDR3 runs 13 residues. CDR3 residues: CASSLYRRNEQFF. Written as DNA, the CDR3 is TGTGCCAGCAGCTTGTATAGGCGGAATGAGCAGTTCTTC.